Here is one TCR beta chain with its context. The record originates from a study of blood T cell repertoires in COVID-19. Overall study context: T cells, B-cell-depleted T cells, or PBMCs supplied cDNA or gDNA.

Trimming removed 8 bases at V and 0 bases at J, with 11 bases between. The CDR3 has 13 amino acids. Per the germline V gene, CDR1 is MNHEY and CDR2 is SVGAGI. Living in 25 or so US areas, the participants were between about 18 and 95 years of age. Clones were read by immunoSEQ multiplex PCR, and TCRdb kept only the in-frame ones, dropping some. In the table there are 150,000 to 200,000 clones, less than 90% of which are singletons. The TCR comes from a human donor with acute COVID-19. The donor label of this sample is uncertain. The chain is built from TRBV6-5 and TRBJ2-7; D unclear. Sample: PBMCs or T cells enriched from blood (not recorded which). CDR3 sequence (DNA): TGTGCCAGCCGCGAGAGGAGCTCCTACGAGCAGTACTTC. It codes for CASRERSSYEQYF.